This T cell receptor (beta chain) was found in a study of radiation and T cells in renal cell carcinoma. Findings and limits, study-wide: Dominant CDR3 motifs were more common in irradiated tumors than controls.

Treatment noted: treatment-naive control, cytoreductive nephrectomy. Deletions cut 4 bases from V and 1 base from J, with 14 bases between. The germline V gene encodes CDR1 SNHLY and CDR2 FYNNEI. CDR3 length: 16 amino acids. Notes on this clone: The antigen is unknown.

Produced via immunoSEQ multiplex PCR; TCRdb's table is partial and in-frame only. This sample yields 15,000 to 17,000 clones, of which about three fifths are seen a single time; approximately 11% belongs to the top ten. Here the sequenced sample was tumor tissue, taken from a patient whose treatment was nephrectomy without radiotherapy. This sequence joins TRBV2 and TRBJ1-5, with a weak D call TRBD1 (5 bases). The sequence was obtained from a man aged 50-60 years with renal cell carcinoma. The CDR3 region has the DNA TGTGCCAGCAGTGGGGAAGAAGGGGTCAGCAATCAGCCCCAGCATTTT. This codes for CASSGEEGVSNQPQHF.